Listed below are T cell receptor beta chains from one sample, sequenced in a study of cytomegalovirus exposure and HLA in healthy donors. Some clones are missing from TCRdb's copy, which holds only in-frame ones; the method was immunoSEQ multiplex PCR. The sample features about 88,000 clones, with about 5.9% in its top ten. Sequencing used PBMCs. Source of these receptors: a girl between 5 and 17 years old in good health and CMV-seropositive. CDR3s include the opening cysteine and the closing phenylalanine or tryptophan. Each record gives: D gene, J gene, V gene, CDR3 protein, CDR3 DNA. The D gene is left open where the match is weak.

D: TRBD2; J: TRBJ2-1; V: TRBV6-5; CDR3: CASRSYGGGNNEQFF; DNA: TGTGCCAGCAGGTCTTATGGGGGGGGAAACAATGAGCAGTTCTTC
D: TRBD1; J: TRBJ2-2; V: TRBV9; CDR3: CASSVTRGQGYTGELFF; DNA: TGTGCCAGCAGCGTCACCCGGGGACAGGGCTACACCGGGGAGCTGTTTTTT
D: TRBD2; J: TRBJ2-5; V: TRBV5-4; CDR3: CASSRASGLATETQYF; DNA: TGTGCCAGCAGCCGGGCGTCGGGACTAGCCACAGAGACCCAGTACTTC
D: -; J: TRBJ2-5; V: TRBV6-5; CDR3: CASSSVRGFKETQYF; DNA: TGTGCCAGCAGTTCAGTCAGGGGATTTAAAGAGACCCAGTACTTC
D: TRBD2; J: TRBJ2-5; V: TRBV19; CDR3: CASSTPGGAQETQYF; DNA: TGTGCCAGTAGTACCCCCGGGGGGGCACAAGAGACCCAGTACTTC
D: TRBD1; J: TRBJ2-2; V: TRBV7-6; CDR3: CASSAPRDRGSTGELFF; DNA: TGTGCCAGCAGCGCACCCCGGGACAGAGGGTCCACCGGGGAGCTGTTTTTT
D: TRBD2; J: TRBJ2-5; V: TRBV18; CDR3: CASSPAGTSQETQYF; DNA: TGTGCCAGCTCACCGGCTGGGACTAGCCAAGAGACCCAGTACTTC
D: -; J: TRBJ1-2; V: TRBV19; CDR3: CASSIGSGIHYGYTF; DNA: TGTGCCAGTAGTATTGGATCCGGGATCCACTATGGCTACACCTTC
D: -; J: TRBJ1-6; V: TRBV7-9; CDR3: CASSTTGHTLHF; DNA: TGTGCCAGCAGCACGACAGGACATACCCTCCACTTT
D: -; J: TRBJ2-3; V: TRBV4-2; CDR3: CASSQDKRGSDTQYF; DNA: TGTGCCAGCAGCCAAGACAAAAGGGGGTCGGATACGCAGTATTTT
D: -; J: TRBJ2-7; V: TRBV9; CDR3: CASSLGGAAYEQYF; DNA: TGTGCCAGCAGCCTCGGCGGGGCCGCCTACGAGCAGTACTTC
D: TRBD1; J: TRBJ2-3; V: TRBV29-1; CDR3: CSAVQGAANRDTQYF; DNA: TGCAGCGCCGTACAGGGGGCGGCAAATCGGGATACGCAGTATTTT
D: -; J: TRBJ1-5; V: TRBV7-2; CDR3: CASSPRLVPRPQHF; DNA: TGTGCCAGCAGTCCCCGACTCGTCCCCCGGCCCCAGCATTTT
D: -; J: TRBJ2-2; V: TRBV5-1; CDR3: CASSLARGARELFF; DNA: TGCGCCAGCAGCTTGGCCCGGGGGGCGCGGGAGCTGTTTTTT
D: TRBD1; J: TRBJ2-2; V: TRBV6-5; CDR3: CASSGTGHTGELFF; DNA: TGTGCCAGCAGTGGGACAGGGCACACCGGGGAGCTGTTTTTT
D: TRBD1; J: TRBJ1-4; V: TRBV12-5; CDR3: CASGRDRADEKLFF; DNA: TGTGCTAGTGGCCGGGACAGGGCTGATGAAAAACTGTTTTTT
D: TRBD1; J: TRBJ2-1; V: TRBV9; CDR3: CASSVTGTGEGNEQFF; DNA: TGTGCCAGCAGCGTTACCGGGACAGGGGAGGGAAATGAGCAGTTCTTC
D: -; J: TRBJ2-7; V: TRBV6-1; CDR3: CASSEVAGPLPFSYEQYF; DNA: TGTGCCAGCAGTGAAGTGGCAGGTCCACTTCCCTTCTCCTACGAGCAGTACTTC
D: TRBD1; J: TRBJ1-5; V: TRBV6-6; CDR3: CASRPQGDQPQHF; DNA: TGTGCCAGCAGACCACAGGGGGATCAGCCCCAGCATTTT
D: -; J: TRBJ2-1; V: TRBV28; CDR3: CASSPTTASSDNEQFF; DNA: TGTGCCAGCAGCCCTACGACAGCCAGCTCCGACAATGAGCAGTTCTTC
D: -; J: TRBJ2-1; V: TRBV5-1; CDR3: CASSLLLGDEQFF; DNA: TGCGCCAGCAGCTTGCTGTTAGGGGATGAGCAGTTCTTC
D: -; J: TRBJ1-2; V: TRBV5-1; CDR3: CASSPRGSGDGYTF; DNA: TGCGCCAGCAGCCCTCGGGGGAGCGGGGATGGCTACACCTTC
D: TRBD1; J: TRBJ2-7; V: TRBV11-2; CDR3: CASSFLTGLSYEQYF; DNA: TGTGCCAGCAGCTTTTTGACAGGGCTCTCCTACGAGCAGTACTTC
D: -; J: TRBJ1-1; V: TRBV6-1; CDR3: CASSAATTVSKAFF; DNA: TGTGCCAGCAGTGCCGCCACGACAGTATCGAAAGCTTTCTTT
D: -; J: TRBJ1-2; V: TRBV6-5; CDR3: CASSYSPFYGYTF; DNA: TGTGCCAGCAGTTACTCTCCCTTCTATGGCTACACCTTC
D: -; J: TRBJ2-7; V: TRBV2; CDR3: CASIGRLSSYEQYF; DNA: TGTGCCAGCATCGGCAGGCTAAGCTCCTACGAGCAGTACTTC
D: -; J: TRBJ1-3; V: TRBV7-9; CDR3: CASSPRGPLSGNTIYF; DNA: TGTGCCAGCAGCCCCCGAGGGCCCCTCTCTGGAAACACCATATATTTT
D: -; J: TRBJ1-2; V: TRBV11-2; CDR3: CASSPSTSGYGYTF; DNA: TGTGCCAGCAGCCCCTCAACCTCGGGGTATGGCTACACCTTC
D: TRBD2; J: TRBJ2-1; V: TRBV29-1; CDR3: CSGGLAAYNEQFF; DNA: TGCAGCGGGGGACTAGCGGCCTACAATGAGCAGTTCTTC
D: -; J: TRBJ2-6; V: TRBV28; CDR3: CASRQRQAILSGANVLTF; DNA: TGTGCCAGCAGACAACGACAGGCTATCCTCTCTGGGGCCAACGTCCTGACTTTC
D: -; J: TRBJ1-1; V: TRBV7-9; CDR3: CASSLAGQLTEAFF; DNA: TGTGCCAGCAGCTTAGCCGGACAGCTAACTGAAGCTTTCTTT
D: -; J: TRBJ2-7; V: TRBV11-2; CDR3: CASSPVREGYEQYF; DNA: TGTGCCAGCAGCCCGGTACGAGAGGGCTACGAGCAGTACTTC
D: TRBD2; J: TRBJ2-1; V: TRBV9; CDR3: CASSASGGQRGEQFF; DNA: TGTGCCAGCAGCGCTAGCGGGGGCCAACGGGGTGAGCAGTTCTTC
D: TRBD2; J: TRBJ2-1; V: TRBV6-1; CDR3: CASSDPGLVFNEQFF; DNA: TGTGCCAGCAGTGATCCGGGACTAGTTTTCAATGAGCAGTTCTTC
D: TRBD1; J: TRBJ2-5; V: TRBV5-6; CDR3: CASSPGTGRYQETQYF; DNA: TGTGCCAGCAGCCCTGGGACAGGACGGTACCAAGAGACCCAGTACTTC
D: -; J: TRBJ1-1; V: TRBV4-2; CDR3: CASSQAAEEDFF; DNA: TGTGCCAGCAGCCAAGCAGCAGAGGAAGATTTCTTT
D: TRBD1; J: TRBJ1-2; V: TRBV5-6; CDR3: CASSLLTGGYGYTF; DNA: TGTGCCAGCAGCTTGTTGACAGGGGGGTATGGCTACACCTTC